Listed below are T cell receptor beta chains from one sample, sequenced in a study of CD8 T cells in ankylosing spondylitis. MiXCR, applied by TCRdb to the 5' RACE reads, yields one record per CDR3 protein. The sample includes fewer than 250,000 distinct CDR3 sequences, over 9.5% of them seen just once. The sample taken for sequencing was blood, either unsorted or a sorted T cell fraction (not recorded which). These receptors all stem from a male donor with ankylosing spondylitis or in good health (not recorded which). Both conserved end residues are part of each CDR3. Each record gives: CDR3 length, V gene, D gene, J gene, clone size, CDR3 protein, CDR3 DNA. The D gene is left open where the match is weak. A clone size is listed for some rows: how often the clone was seen (once, few, many), or a class if it is expanded.

15	TRBV9	TRBD2	TRBJ2-3	many	CASSAGTSPEHTQYF	TGTGCCAGCAGCGCCGGGACTAGTCCAGAGCATACGCAGTATTTT
17	TRBV15	-	TRBJ1-1	-	CATSRDSDREMNTEAFF	TGTGCCACCAGCAGAGACTCGGACCGGGAGATGAACACTGAAGCTTTCTTT
15	TRBV27	-	TRBJ2-2	many	CASSFTPTIPGELFF	TGTGCCAGCAGTTTCACCCCCACTATCCCCGGGGAGCTGTTTTTT
17	TRBV24-1	TRBD1	TRBJ2-3	many	CATSDWEPGQDTDTQYF	TGTGCCACCAGTGATTGGGAGCCGGGACAGGACACAGATACGCAGTATTTT
14	TRBV7-9	-	TRBJ2-7	-	CASSYGLLPYEQYF	TGTGCCAGCAGCTACGGGCTCCTGCCCTACGAGCAGTACTTC
15	TRBV7-8	TRBD2	TRBJ2-1	many	CASSLGISGDNEQFF	TGTGCCAGCAGCTTGGGTATTAGCGGGGACAATGAGCAGTTCTTC
14	TRBV28	-	TRBJ2-7	many	CASSTYTSSYEQYF	TGTGCCAGCAGTACCTATACTAGCTCCTACGAGCAGTACTTC
14	TRBV28	TRBD1	TRBJ2-7	many	CASGQTGPPYEQYF	TGTGCCAGCGGACAGACAGGGCCCCCCTACGAGCAGTACTTC
13	TRBV28	-	TRBJ2-2	few	CASSSRVTGELFF	TGTGCCAGCAGTTCCAGGGTCACCGGGGAGCTGTTTTTT
16	TRBV9	TRBD1	TRBJ2-3	-	CASSVETGGAPDTQYF	TGTGCCAGCAGCGTAGAAACAGGGGGCGCCCCAGATACGCAGTATTTT
12	TRBV12-3/TRBV12-4	-	TRBJ2-3	many	CASSPSGTLQYF	TGTGCCAGCAGTCCTTCCGGGACCCTTCAGTATTTT
12	TRBV7-9	-	TRBJ2-2	many	CASSSTTGELFF	TGTGCCAGCAGCTCTACCACCGGGGAGCTGTTTTTT
16	TRBV7-2	TRBD2	TRBJ2-3	many	CASSPNLAGGTDTQYF	TGTGCCAGCAGCCCGAATTTAGCGGGGGGCACAGATACGCAGTATTTT
15	TRBV5-1	-	TRBJ2-4	many	CASSAEGLAKNIQYF	TGCGCCAGCAGCGCCGAGGGGTTAGCCAAAAACATTCAGTACTTC
16	TRBV5-6	TRBD2	TRBJ2-1	many	CASSQGLAGGVYEQFF	TGTGCCAGCAGCCAAGGACTAGCGGGGGGCGTCTATGAGCAGTTCTTC
15	TRBV7-3	-	TRBJ2-7	many	CASSFEAGTSYEQYF	TGTGCCAGCAGCTTTGAAGCAGGGACATCCTACGAGCAGTACTTC
15	TRBV20-1	-	TRBJ2-7	-	CSAQRSGGRSYEQYF	TGCAGTGCCCAGAGGTCTGGGGGCCGTTCCTACGAGCAGTACTTC
16	TRBV19	TRBD2	TRBJ2-2	-	CASGTSGGVPSGELFF	TGTGCCAGTGGGACTAGCGGGGGAGTCCCCTCCGGGGAGCTGTTTTTT
14	TRBV4-2	-	TRBJ2-7	many	CASSREDNSYEQYF	TGTGCCAGCAGCCGAGAGGACAACTCCTACGAGCAGTACTTC
13	TRBV20-1	TRBD1	TRBJ1-4	-	CSASRGGNEKLFF	TGCAGTGCTAGCAGGGGGGGAAATGAAAAACTGTTTTTT
15	TRBV5-1	-	TRBJ2-1	many	CASSFSGGESNEQFF	TGCGCCAGCAGCTTTTCCGGGGGAGAATCCAATGAGCAGTTCTTC
14	TRBV14	TRBD1	TRBJ2-2	-	CASSGTGKTGELFF	TGTGCCAGCAGCGGGACAGGGAAGACCGGGGAGCTGTTTTTT
15	TRBV3-1	-	TRBJ1-2	many	CASSQGSRFNYGYTF	TGTGCCAGCAGCCAAGGCTCCCGTTTCAACTATGGCTACACCTTC
16	TRBV29-1	TRBD2	TRBJ2-1	few	CSDRTGTSGGAGEQFF	TGCAGCGACCGAACCGGGACTAGCGGGGGGGCCGGCGAGCAGTTCTTC
15	TRBV5-8	-	TRBJ2-6	-	CASSLRGPGANVLTF	TGTGCCAGCAGCTTGCGCGGTCCTGGGGCCAACGTCCTGACTTTC
19	TRBV5-1	TRBD2	TRBJ2-5	many	CASSFGLAGDLMNQETQYF	TGCGCCAGCAGCTTCGGACTAGCGGGGGACCTAATGAACCAAGAGACCCAGTACTTC
16	TRBV12-3/TRBV12-4	TRBD1	TRBJ2-3	-	CASSLERQGGTDTQYF	TGTGCCAGCAGTTTAGAGCGGCAGGGGGGCACAGATACGCAGTATTTT
14	TRBV28	-	TRBJ2-7	few	CASSSRTVLHEQYF	TGTGCCAGCAGTTCCAGGACAGTGCTACACGAGCAGTACTTC
14	TRBV30	-	TRBJ1-2	few	CAWSARRDDKGYTF	TGTGCCTGGAGTGCCCGACGGGACGATAAGGGCTACACCTTC
16	TRBV9	-	TRBJ2-3	-	CASSPEGGFSTDTQYF	TGTGCCAGCAGCCCCGAGGGGGGCTTTAGCACAGATACGCAGTATTTT
15	TRBV7-8	-	TRBJ2-3	many	CASSLAGGVTDTQYF	TGTGCCAGCAGCTTAGCGGGGGGAGTCACAGATACGCAGTATTTT
15	TRBV5-1	TRBD1	TRBJ1-1	-	CASRGDRAPLTEAFF	TGCGCCAGCAGAGGCGACAGGGCTCCTCTCACTGAAGCTTTCTTT
21	TRBV10-3	-	TRBJ1-1	many	CAISETMSAWVGEGLNTEAFF	TGTGCCATCAGTGAGACTATGTCAGCCTGGGTGGGCGAGGGTCTGAACACTGAAGCTTTCTTT
15	TRBV18	TRBD2	TRBJ2-7	-	CASSPVAGSSYEQYF	TGTGCCAGCTCACCGGTAGCGGGGAGCTCCTACGAGCAGTACTTC
12	TRBV12-3/TRBV12-4	-	TRBJ1-1	-	CASSRLNTEAFF	TGTGCCAGCAGTCGACTGAACACTGAAGCTTTCTTT
13	TRBV20-1	-	TRBJ1-1	-	CSAVRRENTEAFF	TGCAGTGCTGTGCGCCGGGAAAACACTGAAGCTTTCTTT
17	TRBV4-2	TRBD2	TRBJ2-2	-	CASSRGPSGLNTGELFF	TGTGCCAGCAGCCGCGGGCCTAGCGGGTTAAACACCGGGGAGCTGTTTTTT
16	TRBV15	-	TRBJ2-2	few	CATSMPTGAYPGELFF	TGTGCCACCAGCATGCCCACCGGGGCCTATCCCGGGGAGCTGTTTTTT
13	TRBV7-9	-	TRBJ2-2	-	CASSLTVAGELFF	TGTGCCAGCAGCTTAACCGTGGCCGGGGAGCTGTTTTTT
14	TRBV7-8	TRBD1	TRBJ1-5	many	CASSYGQALGPQHF	TGTGCCAGCAGCTACGGACAGGCCCTGGGGCCCCAGCATTTT
16	TRBV4-2	-	TRBJ1-1	-	CASSLPLRGDGAEAFF	TGTGCCAGCAGCCTCCCCTTAAGGGGAGACGGGGCTGAAGCTTTCTTT
15	TRBV7-2	TRBD2	TRBJ2-7	few	CASSLWGGWYYEQYF	TGTGCCAGCAGCTTATGGGGGGGGTGGTACTACGAGCAGTACTTC
15	TRBV20-1	TRBD1	TRBJ2-7	-	CSASVPGQGSYEQYF	TGCAGTGCTAGTGTCCCGGGACAGGGGTCCTACGAGCAGTACTTC
16	TRBV5-1	TRBD2	TRBJ2-7	many	CASSSGSGGYSYEQYF	TGCGCCAGCAGCTCTGGTAGCGGGGGGTATTCCTACGAGCAGTACTTC
10	TRBV12-3/TRBV12-4	-	TRBJ2-3	many	CASGGDTQYF	TGTGCCAGCGGGGGAGATACGCAGTATTTT
16	TRBV19	TRBD1	TRBJ1-6	-	CASSITSGQRNSPLHF	TGTGCCAGTAGCATTACTTCGGGACAGCGTAATTCACCCCTCCACTTT
11	TRBV12-3/TRBV12-4	TRBD1	TRBJ1-4	-	CASRSGGKLFF	TGTGCCAGCAGATCAGGGGGTAAACTGTTTTTT
14	TRBV18	-	TRBJ2-3	many	CASSPGVIADTQYF	TGTGCCAGCTCCCCGGGGGTTATCGCAGATACGCAGTATTTT
14	TRBV24-1	TRBD1	TRBJ2-3	many	CATSVGGEIDTQYF	TGTGCCACCAGTGTAGGGGGCGAAATAGATACGCAGTATTTT
16	TRBV5-1	TRBD2	TRBJ2-2	few	CASSGTSGGDTGELFF	TGCGCCAGCAGCGGGACTAGCGGGGGAGACACCGGGGAGCTGTTTTTT
16	TRBV7-9	TRBD1	TRBJ1-4	many	CASSSYGQGSPEKLFF	TGTGCCAGCAGCTCCTATGGACAGGGGAGCCCTGAAAAACTGTTTTTT
13	TRBV6-5	-	TRBJ2-1	few	CASSFPGYNEQFF	TGTGCCAGCAGTTTCCCGGGGTACAATGAGCAGTTCTTC
17	TRBV6-1	-	TRBJ1-2	few	CASKEGGVRGSNYGYTF	TGTGCCAGCAAAGAGGGGGGAGTGCGGGGGTCCAACTATGGCTACACCTTC
14	TRBV15	-	TRBJ1-5	-	CATSRGGSGQPQHF	TGTGCCACCAGCAGAGGGGGTTCAGGTCAGCCCCAGCATTTT
19	TRBV2	TRBD2	TRBJ2-1	many	CASSELASGGPNTYNEQFF	TGTGCCAGCAGTGAATTGGCTAGCGGGGGGCCAAACACCTACAATGAGCAGTTCTTC
17	TRBV4-2	-	TRBJ2-1	few	CASSQDLGGGSNNEQFF	TGTGCCAGCAGCCAAGATCTAGGAGGGGGGAGCAACAATGAGCAGTTCTTC
15	TRBV24-1	TRBD1	TRBJ1-3	many	CATNLRGSSGNTIYF	TGTGCCACCAATCTCAGGGGGAGCTCTGGAAACACCATATATTTT
13	TRBV29-1	-	TRBJ2-3	few	CSVFGQFTDTQYF	TGCAGCGTGTTCGGGCAGTTCACAGATACGCAGTATTTT